This TCR beta chain was documented in a study of blood T cell repertoires in COVID-19. Study background: Acute and convalescent COVID-19 samples came from the United States, Italy and Spain.

Trimming left V 2 bases short and J 4 bases short, with 9 bases between. The CDR3 length is 15 residues. Germline values: CDR1 SGHAT, CDR2 FQNNGV. Method: immunoSEQ multiplex PCR; TCRdb's copy keeps in-frame clones and lacks some. Of about 78,000 clones in the sample, around 88% were seen once. The receptor was derived from a woman aged 80 or older with active or convalescent COVID-19. The chain recombines TRBV11-2 with TRBJ1-6; TRBD1 might be the D (6 bases). The sample was peripheral blood. CDR3 amino acids: CASSLPGHYNSPLHF. Here the CDR3 DNA reads TGTGCCAGCAGCTTACCGGGACATTATAATTCACCCCTCCACTTT.